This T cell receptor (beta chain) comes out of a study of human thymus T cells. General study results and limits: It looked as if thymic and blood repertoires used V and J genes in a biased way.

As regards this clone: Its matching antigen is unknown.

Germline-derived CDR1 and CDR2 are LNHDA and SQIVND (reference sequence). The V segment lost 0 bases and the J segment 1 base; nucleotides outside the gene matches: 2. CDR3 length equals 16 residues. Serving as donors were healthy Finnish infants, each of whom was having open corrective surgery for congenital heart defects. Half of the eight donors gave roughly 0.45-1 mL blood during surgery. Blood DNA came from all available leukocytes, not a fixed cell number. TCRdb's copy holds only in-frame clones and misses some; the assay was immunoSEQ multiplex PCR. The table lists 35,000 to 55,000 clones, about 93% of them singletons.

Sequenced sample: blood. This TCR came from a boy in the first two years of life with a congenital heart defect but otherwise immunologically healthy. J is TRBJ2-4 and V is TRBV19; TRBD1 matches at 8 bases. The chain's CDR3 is CASSIEWTGAKNIQYF. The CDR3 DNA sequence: TGTGCCAGTAGTATAGAGTGGACAGGGGCCAAAAACATTCAGTACTTC.